The 16 T cell receptor beta chains below all came from one sample that was sequenced in a study of blood T cell repertoires in COVID-19. Data came from immunoSEQ multiplex PCR; TCRdb stores just in-frame clones and leaves some out. This repertoire shows over 200,000 clones, approximately 84% found once; its top ten account for around 15%. The material sequenced was PBMCs or T cells enriched from blood (not recorded which). All receptors derive from a man aged 18 to 29 who had recovered from COVID-19.

This chain links TRBV30 with TRBJ2-1; TRBD2 matches 9 bases. Trimming took 6 bases from V and 4 from J; bases not matched to a gene: 7. Germline values: CDR1 GTSNPN, CDR2 SVGIG (reference sequence). This CDR3 has 14 residues. CDR3 nucleotide sequence: TGTGCCTGCTATAGCGGGGGCACGTACAATGAGCAGTTCTTC. This gives the protein CACYSGGTYNEQFF.

The chain is built from TRBV5-8 and TRBJ2-7; D call uncertain. Germline V gene lookup returns CDR1 SGHTS and CDR2 YDEGEE. V dropped 2 bases and J dropped 0 bases, with 9 bases sitting between them. The length of the CDR3 is 14 residues. Here the CDR3 reads CASSFETVSYEQYF. CDR3 nucleotides: TGTGCCAGCAGCTTTGAAACGGTCTCCTACGAGCAGTACTTC.

The CDR3 nucleotides read TGTGCCAGCAGCTTAGATCAGGGAGGAACGGCATCTACGGGGGAGCAGTACTTC. Residues: CASSLDQGGTASTGEQYF. The chain employs TRBV11-3 and TRBJ2-7; maybe TRBD2 (6 bases). The germline V gene has CDR1 SGHNT and CDR2 YENEEA. Between the trimmed V and J ends, which lost 0 bases and 7 bases, there was a span of 25 bases. The CDR3 is 18 residues long. The variable domain in full, with the rest retrieved from reference TRBV11-3 and TRBJ2-7, is EAGVVQSPRYKIIEKKQPVAFWCNPISGHNTLYWYLQNLGQGPELLIRYENEEAVDDSQLPKDRFSAERLKGVDSTLKIQPAELGDSAVYLCASSLDQGGTASTGEQYFGPGTRLTVT.

This clone turned up a few times. The CDR3 here is CASSYRLPGNEQFF. CDR3 nucleotide sequence: TGTGCCAGCAGTTACCGGCTCCCGGGCAATGAGCAGTTCTTC. This chain connects TRBV6-5 to TRBJ2-1; no definite D call. Germline lookup yields CDR1 MNHEY and CDR2 SVGAGI. The CDR3 is 14 amino acids. The V end was cut by 2 bases, the J end by 6 bases, with 11 bases between.

This clone was seen many times. The V call is TRBV5-1, the J call TRBJ1-3; a possible D gene is TRBD1 (5 bases). Per germline, CDR1 SGHRS and CDR2 YFSETQ. This CDR3 is built from 14 residues. V was clipped by 0 bases and J by 1 base, with 5 bases between them. In DNA form, the CDR3 reads TGCGCCAGCAGCTTGGAGGGGTCTGGAAACACCATATATTTT. Its protein is CASSLEGSGNTIYF.

V and J are TRBV7-2 and TRBJ2-2; D call uncertain. The CDR3 runs 14 residues. The V gene's germline CDR1 is SGHTA and CDR2 FQGNSA. V was shortened by 1 base and J by 8 bases, with 11 bases between the two germline ends. The CDR3 loop is CASSLVSFGGELFF. In nucleotides, the CDR3 is TGTGCCAGCAGCTTAGTTAGCTTTGGGGGGGAGCTGTTTTTT.

This sequence joins TRBV5-1 and TRBJ1-1; 7 nucleotides line up with TRBD1. J gave up 2 bases and V 4 bases, and 11 bases lay outside the gene matches. The CDR3 length is 16 residues. The germline CDR1 and CDR2 sequences are SGHRS and YFSETQ. CDR3 sequence: CASSRLPGQQNTEAFF. CDR3 nucleotide sequence: TGCGCCAGCAGCCGGCTACCGGGACAGCAAAACACTGAAGCTTTCTTT.

The rearrangement links TRBV4-1 to TRBJ1-3, with D unresolved. The CDR3 covers 15 residues. V gave up 4 bases and J gave up 4 bases, with 14 bases separating them. The germline V gene has CDR1 MGHRA and CDR2 YSYEKL. In DNA form, the CDR3 reads TGCGCCAGCAGCCTCGACTATACCCCCGGAAACACCATATATTTT. This gives the protein CASSLDYTPGNTIYF.

V gene TRBV28 combines with J gene TRBJ2-1; D remains unclear. In germline, CDR1 is MDHEN, CDR2 SYDVKM. There are 12 residues in the CDR3. The CDR3 coding sequence is TGTGTCGCCCGGAGCTCCTACAATGAGCAGTTCTTC. Amino acid sequence: CVARSSYNEQFF. Full variable domain (remainder filled in from reference TRBV28 and TRBJ2-1): DVKVTQSSRYLVKRTGEKVFLECVQDMDHENMFWYRQDPGLGLRLIYFSYDVKMKEKGDIPEGYSVSREKKERFSLILESASTNQTSMYLCVARSSYNEQFFGPGTRLTVL.

The chain combines TRBV11-3 with TRBJ2-4; 14 nucleotides match TRBD2. The germline V gene encodes CDR1 SGHNT and CDR2 YENEEA. The ends lost 3 bases at V and 9 bases at J; junction bases unmatched: 10. The CDR3 has 17 amino acids. The DNA for the CDR3 is TGTGCCAGCAGCTTCGAGACCGGGACTAGCGGGAGTGGCATTCAGTACTTC. Its translation: CASSFETGTSGSGIQYF.

This rearrangement joins TRBV11-2 to TRBJ2-7, with 7 bases aligning to TRBD1. Germline CDR1 is SGHAT and CDR2 is FQNNGV. V trimming: 5 bases; J trimming: 4 bases; junction bases outside the gene matches: 5. The CDR3 consists of 13 residues. The CDR3 reads CASSPRQGYEQYF. The CDR3 DNA is TGTGCCAGCAGCCCCCGACAGGGATACGAGCAGTACTTC.

The chain uses TRBV6-1 and TRBJ2-3; tentative D call: TRBD2 (6 bases). This CDR3 contains 14 residues. From germline, CDR1 is MNHNS and CDR2 SASEGT. Trimming stripped 2 bases from V and 3 bases from J, with 9 bases between. As DNA, the CDR3 is TGTGCCAGCAGTGAATTGGCGGGAACAGATACGCAGTATTTT. Its protein is CASSELAGTDTQYF.

V gene TRBV6-5 combines with J gene TRBJ2-3, with TRBD2 matching over 10 bases. In germline, CDR1 is MNHEY, CDR2 SVGAGI. The V and J ends lost 10 bases and 1 base, in that order; junction bases with no gene match: 8. The CDR3 is made up of 15 amino acids. The CDR3 reads CAIRSGRLGTDTQYF. The CDR3 DNA sequence: TGTGCCATCCGTAGCGGGAGGCTTGGCACAGATACGCAGTATTTT.

J is TRBJ1-5 and V is TRBV5-1; D gene uncertain. The length of the CDR3 is 15 residues. Trimming took off 0 bases at V and 5 bases at J, with 12 bases between the two ends. CDR1 SGHRS and CDR2 YFSETQ come from the germline V gene. In DNA, the CDR3 is TGCGCCAGCAGCTTGGACGGGAGTCCGGATCAGCCCCAGCATTTT. It codes for CASSLDGSPDQPQHF.

V and J are TRBV5-6 and TRBJ2-5, with D perhaps TRBD1 (6 bases). The ends were cut back, 4 bases at V and 2 bases at J, with 18 bases in the middle. CDR1 and CDR2 from the germline V gene are SGHDT and YYEEEE. This CDR3 spans 16 amino acids. The CDR3 here is CASSRAPQRGQETQYF. The CDR3 coding sequence is TGTGCCAGCAGCCGCGCCCCTCAAAGGGGGCAAGAGACCCAGTACTTC.

The chain recombines TRBV9 with TRBJ2-3, with TRBD2 matching over 8 bases. The junction had 4 bases not matched to a gene; V was cut back by 0 bases and J by 4 bases. Germline V gene data show CDR1 as SGDLS and CDR2 as YYNGEE. CDR3 length equals 15 residues. CDR3 residues: CASSVGAGAADTQYF. CDR3 coding DNA: TGTGCCAGCAGCGTAGGAGCGGGAGCGGCAGATACGCAGTATTTT.